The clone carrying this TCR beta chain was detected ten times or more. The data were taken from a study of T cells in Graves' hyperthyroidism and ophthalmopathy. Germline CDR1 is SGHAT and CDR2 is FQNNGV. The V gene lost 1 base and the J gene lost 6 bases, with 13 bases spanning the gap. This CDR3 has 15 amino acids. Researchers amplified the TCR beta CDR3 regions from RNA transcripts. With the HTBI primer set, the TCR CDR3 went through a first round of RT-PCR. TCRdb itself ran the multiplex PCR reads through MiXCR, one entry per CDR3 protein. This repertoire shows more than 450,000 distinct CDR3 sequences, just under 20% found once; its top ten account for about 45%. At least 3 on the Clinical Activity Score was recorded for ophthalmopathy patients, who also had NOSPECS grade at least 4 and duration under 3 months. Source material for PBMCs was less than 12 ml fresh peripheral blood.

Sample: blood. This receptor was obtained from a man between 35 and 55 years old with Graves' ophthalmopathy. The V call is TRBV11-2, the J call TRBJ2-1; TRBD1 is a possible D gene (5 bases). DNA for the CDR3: TGTGCCAGCAGCTTAGGGGTCAGGGAAGGCAATGAGCAGTTCTTC. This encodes CASSLGVREGNEQFF. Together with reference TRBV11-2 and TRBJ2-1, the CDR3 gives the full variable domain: EAGVAQSPRYKIIEKRQSVAFWCNPISGHATLYWYQQILGQGPKLLIQFQNNGVVDDSQLPKDRFSAERLKGVDSTLKIQPAKLEDSAVYLCASSLGVREGNEQFFGPGTRLTVL.